This T cell receptor (beta chain) is from a study of blood T cell repertoires in COVID-19. Across the whole study: Acute and convalescent COVID-19 samples came from the United States, Italy and Spain. From T cells, B-cell-depleted T cells, or PBMCs came the material, which was cDNA or gDNA.

Trimming cost V 3 bases and J 2 bases, with 7 bases left between them. The CDR3 sequence is 12 residues long. Germline assignment: CDR1 SQVTM and CDR2 ANQGSEA. Original methodology: Amplification with reference gene primers provided the estimates of nucleated cell counts. TCRdb keeps only in-frame clones here, not all; method: immunoSEQ multiplex PCR. That table furnishes V, J and clone size, whereas the DNA furnished D and trimming. In the table there are more than 100,000 clones, around 87% of which are singletons. The TCR originated in a woman aged 60-70 years with acute or convalescent COVID-19. Source material: peripheral blood. The V and J genes are TRBV29-1 and TRBJ1-2; a weak D match, TRBD1 (6 bases). Here the CDR3 reads CSVDGTNYGYTF. The CDR3 DNA reads as TGCAGCGTTGACGGGACAAACTATGGCTACACCTTC.